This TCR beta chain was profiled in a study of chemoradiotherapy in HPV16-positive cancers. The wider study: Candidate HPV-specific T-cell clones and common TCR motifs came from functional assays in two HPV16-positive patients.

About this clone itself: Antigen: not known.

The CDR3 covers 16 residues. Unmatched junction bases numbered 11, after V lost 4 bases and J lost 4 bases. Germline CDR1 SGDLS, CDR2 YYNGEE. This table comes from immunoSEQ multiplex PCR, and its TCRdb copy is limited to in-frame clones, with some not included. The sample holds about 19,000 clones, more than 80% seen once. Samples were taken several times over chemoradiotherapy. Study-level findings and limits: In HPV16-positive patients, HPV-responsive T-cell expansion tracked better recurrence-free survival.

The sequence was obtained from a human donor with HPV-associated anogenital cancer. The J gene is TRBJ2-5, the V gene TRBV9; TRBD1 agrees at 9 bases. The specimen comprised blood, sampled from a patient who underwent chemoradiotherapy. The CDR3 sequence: CASSPQGGDRVETQYF. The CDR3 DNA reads TGTGCCAGCAGCCCCCAAGGGGGGGACAGGGTAGAGACCCAGTACTTC. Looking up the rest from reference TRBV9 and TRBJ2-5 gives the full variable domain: DSGVTQTPKHLITATGQRVTLRCSPRSGDLSVYWYQQSLDQGLQFLIQYYNGEERAKGNILERFSAQQFPDLHSELNLSSLELGDSALYFCASSPQGGDRVETQYFGPGTRLLVL.